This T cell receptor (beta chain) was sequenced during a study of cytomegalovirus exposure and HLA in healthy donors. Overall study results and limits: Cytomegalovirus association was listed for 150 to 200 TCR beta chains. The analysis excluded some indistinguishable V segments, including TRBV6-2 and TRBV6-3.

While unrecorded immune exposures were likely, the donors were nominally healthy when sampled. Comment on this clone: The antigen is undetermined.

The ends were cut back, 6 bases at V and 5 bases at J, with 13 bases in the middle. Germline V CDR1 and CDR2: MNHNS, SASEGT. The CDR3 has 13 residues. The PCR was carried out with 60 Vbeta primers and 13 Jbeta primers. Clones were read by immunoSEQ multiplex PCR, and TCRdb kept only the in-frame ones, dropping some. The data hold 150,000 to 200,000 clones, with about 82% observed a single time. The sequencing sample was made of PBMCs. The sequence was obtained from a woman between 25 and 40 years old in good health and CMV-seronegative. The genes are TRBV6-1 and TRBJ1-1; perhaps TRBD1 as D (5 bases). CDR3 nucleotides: TGTGCCAGCAGGGCCCAGGGAGGGACTGAAGCTTTCTTT. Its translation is CASRAQGGTEAFF.